The 19 T cell receptor beta chains below come from one sample, sequenced in a study of blood T cell repertoires in COVID-19 (dated by TCRdb to the early 2020s). The library came from the immunoSEQ multiplex PCR assay. TCRdb took over this immuneACCESS table, retaining in-frame rearrangements with V and J assigned. Such tables are incomplete; in checked studies, under half of the missing clones stem from an unresolved V gene, and the remainder is unexplained. This sample lists fewer than 250,000 clones; around nine tenths were detected once. Just over 0.7% of the sample comes from the top ten. The material sequenced was peripheral blood. The source of these receptors is a man aged 35 to 55 with acute or convalescent COVID-19.

The chain is built from TRBV28 and TRBJ1-2; D is perhaps TRBD1 (5 bases). The V and J ends lost 4 bases and 4 bases respectively, with 16 bases between them. CDR1 MDHEN and CDR2 SYDVKM come from the germline V gene. The CDR3 contains 15 residues. CDR3 bases: TGTGCCAGCAGTTCTCCGGAGGGGAGCGGCTATGGCTACACCTTC. Translating gives CASSSPEGSGYGYTF.

The rearrangement uses TRBV27 and TRBJ1-1; TRBD1 is a possible D gene (5 bases). Trimming left V 0 bases short and J 6 bases short, with 8 bases between. The length of the CDR3 is 13 residues. Germline lookup yields CDR1 MNHEY and CDR2 SMNVEV (reference sequence). Here the CDR3 DNA reads TGTGCCAGCAGTTTATCGAAGGGGTCTGAAGCTTTCTTT. Translating gives CASSLSKGSEAFF.

This clone has just a few counts. The V gene is TRBV10-1, the J gene TRBJ2-3; tentatively, D is TRBD2 (6 bases). The V and J ends lost 0 bases and 4 bases respectively, with 8 bases between them. Germline loops: CDR1 WNHNN, CDR2 SYGVQD (reference sequence). The CDR3 extends over 14 amino acids. For the CDR3, the DNA is TGCGCCAGCAGTGAGTCGGCGGGGTCAGATACGCAGTATTTT. This sequence encodes CASSESAGSDTQYF.

This clone came up once. The chain uses TRBV11-2 and TRBJ2-7, with 13 bases that match TRBD2. The CDR3 runs to 13 residues. Germline lookup yields CDR1 SGHAT and CDR2 FQNNGV. The V gene end was trimmed by 8 bases and the J gene end by 5 bases; junction bases not matched to a gene: 3. The CDR3 is CASGLAGVDEQYF. CDR3 sequence (DNA): TGTGCCAGCGGACTAGCGGGAGTGGACGAGCAGTACTTC.

The V gene is TRBV2, the J gene TRBJ2-3, with TRBD2 matching over 11 bases. The CDR3 contains 16 residues. Germline values: CDR1 SNHLY, CDR2 FYNNEI. The ends lost 5 bases at V and 1 base at J; junction bases unmatched: 5. This chain's CDR3 is CASSPTSGSGTDTQYF. In DNA form, the CDR3 reads TGTGCCAGCAGTCCCACTAGCGGGAGTGGCACAGATACGCAGTATTTT.

In nucleotides, the CDR3 is TGCGCCAGCAGCCAACCCGGGACTAGCGCCTACGAGCAGTACTTC. It translates to CASSQPGTSAYEQYF. V and J are TRBV4-1 and TRBJ2-7, with 10 bases that match TRBD2. Germline V gene lookup returns CDR1 MGHRA and CDR2 YSYEKL. Losses at the gene ends were 2 bases for V and 2 bases for J; bases not matched to a gene: 3. The CDR3 loop spans 15 amino acids.

The chain uses TRBV28 and TRBJ2-7, with D possibly TRBD1 on 6 matching bases. CDR3 size: 13 residues. Trimming removed 5 bases at V and 7 bases at J, with 15 bases between. The germline V gene has CDR1 MDHEN and CDR2 SYDVKM. The CDR3 nucleotides read TGTGCCAGCAGTGCAGGGGAGCCAAGTGAGCAGTACTTC. Translation gives CASSAGEPSEQYF. Full variable domain (remainder filled in from reference TRBV28 and TRBJ2-7): DVKVTQSSRYLVKRTGEKVFLECVQDMDHENMFWYRQDPGLGLRLIYFSYDVKMKEKGDIPEGYSVSREKKERFSLILESASTNQTSMYLCASSAGEPSEQYFGPGTRLTVT.

This clone was seen a single time. The chain has TRBV5-1 and TRBJ1-2, with D tentatively TRBD1 (5 bases). From germline, CDR1 is SGHRS and CDR2 YFSETQ. There are 16 residues in the CDR3. Trimming removed 0 bases from V and 3 bases from J, with 15 bases in between. The CDR3 spells CASSLGRGNKDYGYTF. In nucleotides, the CDR3 is TGCGCCAGCAGCTTGGGTCGGGGGAATAAAGACTATGGCTACACCTTC.

This chain uses TRBV5-1 with TRBJ2-3, with D hard to call. Germline assignment: CDR1 SGHRS and CDR2 YFSETQ. Trimming pared 0 bases from V and 0 bases from J, leaving 5 bases between. The CDR3 sequence is 14 residues long. The CDR3 sequence is CASSLDGSTDTQYF. DNA of the CDR3: TGCGCCAGCAGCTTGGACGGTAGCACAGATACGCAGTATTTT.

The gene calls are TRBV2 and TRBJ1-2, with a weak D call TRBD1 (5 bases). Trimming removed 1 base at V and 0 bases at J, with 6 bases between. The germline V gene encodes CDR1 SNHLY and CDR2 FYNNEI. The CDR3 has 14 amino acids. DNA for the CDR3: TGTGCCAGCAGTGAAGGGGGCGCTAACTATGGCTACACCTTC. It yields the protein CASSEGGANYGYTF. The entire variable domain, with the rest obtained from reference TRBV2 and TRBJ1-2, is as follows: EPEVTQTPSHQVTQMGQEVILRCVPISNHLYFYWYRQILGQKVEFLVSFYNNEISEKSEIFDDQFSVERPDGSNFTLKIRSTKLEDSAMYFCASSEGGANYGYTFGSGTRLTVV.

The rearrangement uses TRBV2 and TRBJ2-5; D possibly corresponds to TRBD1 (6 bases). The CDR3 spans 15 residues. Germline CDR1 is SNHLY and CDR2 is FYNNEI. Trimming removed 7 bases from V and 2 bases from J, with 17 bases in between. DNA of the CDR3: TGTGCCAGCACCGGACAGCTAGAGAATCAAGAGACCCAGTACTTC. Protein: CASTGQLENQETQYF.

DNA of the CDR3: TGTGCCAGCAGGAAGAACAGGGGTGGATGGACTGAAGCTTTCTTT. Encoded protein: CASRKNRGGWTEAFF. The chain recombines TRBV6-5 with TRBJ1-1, with 7 bases that match TRBD1. V shed 6 bases and J 5 bases; nucleotides not matched to a gene: 12. Germline V gene data show CDR1 as MNHEY and CDR2 as SVGAGI. The CDR3 has 15 residues.

In this sample, this clone turned up once. The J gene is TRBJ2-3, the V gene TRBV7-2; a possible D gene is TRBD2 (5 bases). The V and J ends lost 3 bases and 3 bases respectively, with 13 bases between them. The germline V gene encodes CDR1 SGHTA and CDR2 FQGNSA. The CDR3 spans 15 residues. The CDR3 reads CASSFRRPPTDTQYF. In DNA form, the CDR3 reads TGTGCCAGCAGCTTTCGGAGGCCCCCGACAGATACGCAGTATTTT. Full variable domain (missing parts from reference TRBV7-2 and TRBJ2-3): GAGVSQSPSNKVTEKGKDVELRCDPISGHTALYWYRQSLGQGLEFLIYFQGNSAPDKSGLPSDRFSAERTGGSVSTLTIQRTQQEDSAVYLCASSFRRPPTDTQYFGPGTRLTVL.

This sequence joins TRBV24-1 and TRBJ2-2, with 8 bases that match TRBD1. CDR3 size: 16 residues. Germline V gene lookup returns CDR1 KGHDR and CDR2 SFDVKD. J lost 5 bases, V lost 3 bases, and 7 bases had no gene match. The CDR3 loop reads CATSDPGQGGTGELFF. CDR3 sequence (DNA): TGTGCCACCAGTGATCCCGGACAGGGTGGTACCGGGGAGCTGTTTTTT.

This sequence joins TRBV10-2 and TRBJ1-2; 12 nucleotides align to TRBD1. V was pared by 4 bases and J by 4 bases, with 7 bases of the junction left unmatched. The CDR3 loop spans 16 amino acids. Germline CDR1 and CDR2: WSHSY and SAAADI. CDR3 region: CASSGGQGAVRYGYTF. The CDR3 region has the DNA TGCGCCAGCAGTGGGGGACAGGGGGCCGTTCGCTATGGCTACACCTTC.

This clone appeared a single time. The chain is built from TRBV4-1 and TRBJ2-2; 9 bases are shared with TRBD2. Germline V gene data show CDR1 as MGHRA and CDR2 as YSYEKL. The CDR3 spans 15 residues. Losses at the gene ends were 6 bases for V and 6 bases for J; bases not matched to a gene: 8. The CDR3 region is CASRGGGGVAGELFF. As DNA, the CDR3 is TGCGCCAGCAGGGGAGGCGGGGGGGTCGCCGGGGAGCTGTTTTTT.

The chain links TRBV27 to TRBJ2-4; a weak D match, TRBD1 (6 bases). Germline assignment: CDR1 MNHEY and CDR2 SMNVEV (reference sequence). The CDR3 sequence is 15 residues long. V shed 2 bases and J shed 3 bases, with 11 bases lying between them. This chain's CDR3 is CASSLTGLGKNIQYF. As DNA, the CDR3 is TGTGCCAGCAGTTTAACAGGGTTGGGCAAAAACATTCAGTACTTC.

The genes are TRBV6-5 and TRBJ2-7; D may be TRBD1 (6 bases). Germline V gives CDR1 MNHEY, CDR2 SVGAGI. The CDR3 extends over 14 amino acids. The V gene lost 2 bases and the J gene lost 7 bases, with 15 bases spanning the gap. The CDR3 DNA is TGTGCCAGCAGTTACGGGACACTCCTCGGAGAGCAGTACTTC. Translating it yields CASSYGTLLGEQYF.

The V gene is TRBV6-2 or TRBV6-3, the J gene TRBJ2-1, with 7 nucleotides matching TRBD1. From germline, CDR1 is MNHEY and CDR2 SVGEGT. J lost 8 bases, V lost 6 bases, and 7 bases had no gene match. This CDR3 comprises 13 residues. CDR3 protein: CASSPIQGYEQFF. In DNA, the CDR3 is TGTGCCAGCAGCCCCATACAGGGGTATGAGCAGTTCTTC.